This passage covers 4 T cell receptor beta chains from one sample sequenced in a study of cytomegalovirus exposure and HLA in healthy donors. A multiplex PCR was run with 60 Vbeta primers and 13 Jbeta primers. The table came from immunoSEQ multiplex PCR; TCRdb's copy has only in-frame clones and leaves some out. The data contain approximately 75,000 clones, 84% of them singletons. Sequenced sample: PBMCs. The receptors here all came from a man aged 70 or older in good health and CMV-seropositive.

CDR3 residues: CASSESTGSDTQYF. In DNA, the CDR3 is TGTGCCAGCAGTGAATCGACAGGATCAGATACGCAGTATTTT. The chain carries TRBV25-1 and TRBJ2-3, with TRBD1 as a possible D gene (6 bases). CDR1 is MGHDK and CDR2 is SYGVNS in the germline V gene. The CDR3 runs 14 residues. Between the trimmed V and J ends, which lost 1 base and 4 bases, there was a span of 9 bases.

This rearrangement joins TRBV5-1 to TRBJ2-1; no definite D call. This CDR3 comprises 15 residues. The germline CDR1 and CDR2 sequences are SGHRS and YFSETQ. Trimming pared 2 bases from V and 3 bases from J, leaving 12 bases between. The CDR3 DNA follows: TGCGCCAGCAGCTTTCTTCGCGGTTACTACAATGAGCAGTTCTTC. Translation gives CASSFLRGYYNEQFF.

This chain uses TRBV15 with TRBJ2-7; TRBD2 is a possible D gene (5 bases). V shed 3 bases and J shed 0 bases, with 15 bases lying between them. CDR3 length equals 16 residues. From germline, CDR1 is LNHNV and CDR2 YYDKDF (reference sequence). The DNA for the CDR3 is TGTGCCACCAGCAGGATACTCGGGATTAGCTCCTACGAGCAGTACTTC. This encodes CATSRILGISSYEQYF.

This chain joins TRBV29-1 and TRBJ1-1; 9 bases are a match to TRBD1. The V gene's germline CDR1 is SQVTM and CDR2 ANQGSEA. V was pared by 6 bases and J by 7 bases, with 9 bases of the junction left unmatched. The CDR3 extends over 13 amino acids. CDR3 region: CSVSPQGAGEAFF. The CDR3 bases are TGCAGCGTAAGTCCACAGGGGGCCGGTGAAGCTTTCTTT.